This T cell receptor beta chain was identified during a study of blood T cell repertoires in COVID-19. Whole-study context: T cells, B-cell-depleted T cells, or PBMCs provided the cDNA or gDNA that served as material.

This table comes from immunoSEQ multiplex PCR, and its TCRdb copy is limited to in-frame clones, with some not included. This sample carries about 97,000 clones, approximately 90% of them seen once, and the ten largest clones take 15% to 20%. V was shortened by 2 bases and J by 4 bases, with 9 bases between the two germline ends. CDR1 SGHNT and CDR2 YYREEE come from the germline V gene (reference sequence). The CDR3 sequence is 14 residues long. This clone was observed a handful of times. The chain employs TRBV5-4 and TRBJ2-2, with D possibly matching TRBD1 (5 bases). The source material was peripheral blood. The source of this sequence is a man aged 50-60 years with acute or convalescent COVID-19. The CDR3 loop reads CASSFTGPTGELFF. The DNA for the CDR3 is TGTGCCAGCAGCTTTACAGGACCCACCGGGGAGCTGTTTTTT.